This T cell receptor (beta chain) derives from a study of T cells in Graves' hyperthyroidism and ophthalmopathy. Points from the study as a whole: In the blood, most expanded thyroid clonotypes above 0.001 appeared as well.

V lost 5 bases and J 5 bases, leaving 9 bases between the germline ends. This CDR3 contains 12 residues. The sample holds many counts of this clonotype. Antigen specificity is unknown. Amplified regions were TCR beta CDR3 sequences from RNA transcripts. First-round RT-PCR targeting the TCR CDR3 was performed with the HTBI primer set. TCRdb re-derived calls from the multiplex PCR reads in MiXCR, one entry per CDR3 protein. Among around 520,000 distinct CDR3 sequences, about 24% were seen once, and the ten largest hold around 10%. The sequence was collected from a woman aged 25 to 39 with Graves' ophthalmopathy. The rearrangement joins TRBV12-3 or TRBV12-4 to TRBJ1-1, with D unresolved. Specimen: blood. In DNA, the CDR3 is TGTGCCAGCAGTACCGGGCGAACTGAAGCTTTCTTT. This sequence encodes CASSTGRTEAFF.